These 20 T cell receptor beta chains originate from one sample sequenced in a study of PD-1 blockade in classical Hodgkin lymphoma. The data were produced by immunoSEQ multiplex PCR, yet TCRdb's version contains in-frame clones alone and is incomplete. This table has 20,000 to 30,000 clones, almost 70% appearing once. Following autologous stem cell transplantation, relapse occurred in every patient, and exposure to brentuximab vedotin varied. This specimen was peripheral blood mononuclear cells (PBMCs), taken at baseline. The receptors come from a human donor with classical Hodgkin lymphoma.

This clone was detected a few times. This rearrangement joins TRBV4-1 to TRBJ2-7; TRBD2 agrees at 12 bases. The CDR3 covers 16 residues. V dropped 0 bases and J dropped 9; count of bases not matched to a gene: 9. Germline V lookup: CDR1 MGHRA, CDR2 YSYEKL. The CDR3 sequence: CASSQEPGLAGHLQYF. Written as DNA, the CDR3 is TGCGCCAGCAGCCAAGAACCGGGACTAGCGGGCCACCTGCAGTACTTC.

The chain joins TRBV7-9 to TRBJ2-7; 7 bases agree with TRBD1. CDR3 size: 12 residues. Losses at the gene ends were 5 bases for V and 6 bases for J; bases not matched to a gene: 4. Germline assignment: CDR1 SEHNR and CDR2 FQNEAQ (reference sequence). CDR3 nucleotides: TGTGCCAGCAGCCGAGACAGGGCCGAGCAGTACTTC. Residues: CASSRDRAEQYF.

J is TRBJ2-2 and V is TRBV15; 11 bases match TRBD2. This CDR3 contains 18 residues. The J segment lost 1 base and the V segment lost 1 base, leaving 5 bases of the junction unmatched. The germline CDR1 and CDR2 sequences are LNHNV and YYDKDF (reference sequence). Here the CDR3 reads CATSRGTSGSWNTGELFF. The DNA for the CDR3 is TGTGCCACCAGCAGAGGGACTAGCGGGTCTTGGAACACCGGGGAGCTGTTTTTT. The full variable domain, with the rest looked up from reference TRBV15 and TRBJ2-2, is DAMVIQNPRYQVTQFGKPVTLSCSQTLNHNVMYWYQQKSSQAPKLLFHYYDKDFNNEADTPDNFQSRRPNTSFCFLDIRSPGLGDTAMYLCATSRGTSGSWNTGELFFGEGSRLTVL.

The chain recombines TRBV29-1 with TRBJ1-2; D unresolved. V was cut by 1 base and J by 0 bases, with 12 bases left in between. Germline V gene data show CDR1 as SQVTM and CDR2 as ANQGSEA. The CDR3 is 15 residues long. The chain's CDR3 is CSVEGLDGPNYGYTF. DNA for the CDR3: TGCAGCGTTGAAGGCTTGGACGGCCCTAACTATGGCTACACCTTC.

The chain recombines TRBV4-1 with TRBJ2-1, with TRBD2 matching 7 bases. V lost 1 base, J lost 7 bases, and 4 bases stayed unmatched. CDR1 is MGHRA, CDR2 YSYEKL, per germline. The CDR3 sequence is 14 residues long. CDR3 DNA: TGCGCCAGCAGCCAAGTGCTGGGACTAAATGAGCAGTTCTTC. Residues: CASSQVLGLNEQFF.

V usage is TRBV7-6 and J usage is TRBJ2-7; tentative D call: TRBD1 (6 bases). The CDR3 length is 15 residues. Germline-derived CDR1 and CDR2 are SGHVS and FNYEAQ. Trimming stripped 0 bases from V and 2 bases from J, with 11 bases between. The CDR3 sequence: CASSLATGTTYEQYF. CDR3 DNA sequence: TGTGCCAGCAGCTTAGCGACAGGCACCACCTACGAGCAGTACTTC.

The chain joins TRBV7-3 to TRBJ1-2; 7 bases map to TRBD1. Germline V gene data show CDR1 as SGHTA and CDR2 as FQGTGA. Trimming cost V 4 bases and J 6 bases; bases outside gene matches: 2. The CDR3 consists of 12 residues. CDR3 bases: TGTGCCAGCAGCTCAGGGACAGATGGCTACACCTTC. As protein: CASSSGTDGYTF.

The J gene is TRBJ1-1, the V gene TRBV4-1, with TRBD1 as a possible D gene (6 bases). The CDR3 spans 14 residues. V lost 3 bases to trimming and J lost 1 base, with 9 bases between them. CDR1 MGHRA and CDR2 YSYEKL come from the germline V gene. CDR3 sequence (DNA): TGCGCCAGCAGCCAGGGGGACAAGAACACTGAAGCTTTCTTT. Amino acid sequence: CASSQGDKNTEAFF.

The rearrangement uses TRBV5-1 and TRBJ2-5; the D is unclear. V lost 3 bases and J 2 bases, leaving 14 bases between the germline ends. This CDR3 is built from 15 residues. Looked up from germline, CDR1 is SGHRS and CDR2 is YFSETQ. CDR3 nucleotide sequence: TGCGCCAGCAGCTATAATGGTTTGCAACAAGAGACCCAGTACTTC. Its protein is CASSYNGLQQETQYF.

The gene calls are TRBV6-5 and TRBJ2-7; D is ambiguous. V lost 7 bases and J lost 5, with 12 bases in between. The CDR3 consists of 12 residues. The germline CDR1 and CDR2 sequences are MNHEY and SVGAGI. This CDR3 reads CASTHGRHEQYF. In DNA, the CDR3 is TGTGCCAGCACTCACGGCAGGCACGAGCAGTACTTC.

The chain recombines TRBV9 with TRBJ2-1; 7 positions match TRBD2. V shed 1 base, J shed 1 base, and the junction held 2 bases outside the gene matches. There are 15 residues in the CDR3. CDR1 is SGDLS, CDR2 YYNGEE, per germline. The CDR3 sequence is CASSVLGGSYNEQFF. CDR3 nucleotide sequence: TGTGCCAGCAGCGTATTGGGGGGGTCCTACAATGAGCAGTTCTTC.

As DNA, the CDR3 is TGTGCCAGCCGGACCGTGAACACTGAAGCTTTCTTT. Translating gives CASRTVNTEAFF. The chain joins TRBV6-1 to TRBJ1-1; D gene ambiguous. CDR1 and CDR2 (germline): MNHNS, SASEGT. V dropped 8 bases and J dropped 0 bases, with 7 bases sitting between them. This CDR3 spans 12 amino acids.

This clone was seen once. The rearrangement uses TRBV12-5 and TRBJ2-3; D is unresolved. The CDR3 has 14 amino acids. Germline-derived CDR1 and CDR2 are LGHNT and FRNRAP. The V end lost 0 bases, the J end lost 3 bases, and 7 bases lay between the germline ends. DNA for the CDR3: TGTGCTAGTGGTTTGGTACCGGAAACAGATACGCAGTATTTT. Residues: CASGLVPETDTQYF.

In its sample, this clone was seen once. This CDR3 reads CASSEAKAVNYGYTF. DNA of the CDR3: TGTGCCAGCAGTGAAGCGAAGGCAGTTAACTATGGCTACACCTTC. The chain couples TRBV2 to TRBJ1-2; no clear D gene. Germline CDR1 SNHLY, CDR2 FYNNEI. The CDR3 extends over 15 amino acids. Between the trimmed V and J ends, which lost 0 bases and 1 base, there was a span of 9 bases.

The genes are TRBV28 and TRBJ1-1; D unclear. The V and J ends lost 2 bases and 8 bases respectively, with 12 bases between them. There are 13 residues in the CDR3. CDR1 and CDR2 from the germline V gene are MDHEN and SYDVKM. CDR3 nucleotides: TGTGCCAGCAGTTTACCGCTCCAGGTCGAAGCTTTCTTT. Its translation is CASSLPLQVEAFF.

This clone came up a few times. This chain joins TRBV15 and TRBJ1-2; 7 nucleotides match TRBD1. The CDR3 loop spans 15 amino acids. Germline CDR1 LNHNV, CDR2 YYDKDF (reference sequence). V lost 5 bases and J lost 2; bases outside the gene matches: 8. DNA of the CDR3: TGTGCCACCAGCTTCCGATCGGGACAGAACTATGGCTACACCTTC. Its translation is CATSFRSGQNYGYTF. The full variable domain, with the rest looked up from reference TRBV15 and TRBJ1-2, is DAMVIQNPRYQVTQFGKPVTLSCSQTLNHNVMYWYQQKSSQAPKLLFHYYDKDFNNEADTPDNFQSRRPNTSFCFLDIRSPGLGDTAMYLCATSFRSGQNYGYTFGSGTRLTVV.

This sequence joins TRBV9 and TRBJ2-1; TRBD1 might be the D (7 bases). The germline V gene has CDR1 SGDLS and CDR2 YYNGEE. The CDR3 runs to 15 residues. Trimming pared 7 bases from V and 6 bases from J, leaving 20 bases between. CDR3: CASARAGGLGNEQFF. The CDR3 DNA sequence: TGTGCCAGCGCCCGAGCAGGGGGACTGGGCAATGAGCAGTTCTTC. The full variable domain, its missing parts supplied by reference TRBV9 and TRBJ2-1, is DSGVTQTPKHLITATGQRVTLRCSPRSGDLSVYWYQQSLDQGLQFLIQYYNGEERAKGNILERFSAQQFPDLHSELNLSSLELGDSALYFCASARAGGLGNEQFFGPGTRLTVL.

The chain has TRBV4-2 and TRBJ1-5, with a tentative D call TRBD1 (5 bases). Germline CDR1 is LGHNA and CDR2 is YNFKEQ. The CDR3 length is 15 residues. V was shortened by 6 bases and J by 3 bases, with 15 bases between the two germline ends. The CDR3 nucleotides are TGTGCCAGCAGGGCGGGGGTAGGGGACAATCAGCCCCAGCATTTT. Protein product: CASRAGVGDNQPQHF.

The chain has TRBV5-1 and TRBJ1-3; a weak D match, TRBD1 (5 bases). V was clipped by 1 base and J by 0 bases, with 11 bases between them. Germline V CDR1 and CDR2: SGHRS, YFSETQ. This CDR3 is built from 16 residues. In nucleotides, the CDR3 is TGCGCCAGCAGCTTGACAGGACCTGACTCTGGAAACACCATATATTTT. This sequence encodes CASSLTGPDSGNTIYF.

This chain connects TRBV9 to TRBJ2-5, with a weak D call TRBD1 (6 bases). The last part of the DNA fits TRBJ2-7 better; the J call may be wrong. The CDR3 runs 15 residues. Germline V CDR1 and CDR2: SGDLS, YYNGEE. CDR3 in amino acids: CASSDDVGGSYEQYF. Here the CDR3 DNA reads TGTGCCAGCAGCGACGATGTAGGGGGCTCCTACGAGCAGTACTTC.